A single sample gave rise to the 10 T cell receptor beta chains below, sequenced in a study of CD8+ T cells in alopecia areata. After isolation, RNA underwent reverse transcription to generate cDNA as the sequencing template. The method was immunoSEQ multiplex PCR; TCRdb's version includes in-frame clones alone and lacks a portion of them. The data show fewer than 200,000 clones, with roughly 61% seen just once and roughly an eighth held by the top ten. The treatment here: oral pan-JAK inhibitor, 5-10 mg twice daily. Sequencing was performed on CD8+ T cells sorted from blood, taken at week 24, from a patient treated with tofacitinib. The source is a human donor with alopecia areata.

The CDR3 loop is CASSFPRVGEAFF. CDR3 DNA sequence: TGCGCCAGCAGCTTCCCCAGGGTCGGTGAAGCTTTCTTT. The chain is built from TRBV5-1 and TRBJ1-1, with TRBD1 as a possible D gene (5 bases). Looked up from germline, CDR1 is SGHRS and CDR2 is YFSETQ. This CDR3 has 13 amino acids. With 2 bases removed from V and 7 bases from J, the gap between germline ends came to 12 bases.

This chain connects TRBV7-8 to TRBJ2-2; D unclear. In germline, CDR1 is SGHVS, CDR2 FQNEAQ. V lost 5 bases to trimming and J lost 5 bases, with 9 bases between them. CDR3 length: 13 amino acids. The CDR3 reads CASSLMGTGELFF. The CDR3 DNA sequence: TGTGCCAGCAGCCTAATGGGGACCGGGGAGCTGTTTTTT.

The chain employs TRBV6-1 and TRBJ1-1, with D possibly TRBD1 on 5 matching bases. This CDR3 comprises 13 residues. Looked up from germline, CDR1 is MNHNS and CDR2 is SASEGT. The ends were cut back, 10 bases at V and 9 bases at J, with 21 bases in the middle. The CDR3 nucleotides are TGTGCCATCTCGAAGGGAGGGGTCTTGCAAGCTTTCTTT. Translated, it gives CAISKGGVLQAFF.

CDR3 coding DNA: TGTGCCGCCCAACAGGGCCCGAACACTGAAGCTTTCTTT. It codes for CAAQQGPNTEAFF. The V call is TRBV6-4, the J call TRBJ1-1; D is perhaps TRBD1 (6 bases). Between the trimmed V and J ends, which lost 11 bases and 1 base, there was a span of 14 bases. Germline loops: CDR1 MRHNA, CDR2 SNTAGT. This CDR3 comprises 13 residues.

CDR3 nucleotides: TGTGCCAGCATCCCACGTACAGGTCCCTATGGCTACACCTTC. Its translation is CASIPRTGPYGYTF. The gene calls are TRBV27 and TRBJ1-2; weak D call: TRBD1 (5 bases). This CDR3 has 14 amino acids. From germline, CDR1 is MNHEY and CDR2 SMNVEV (reference sequence). Trimming shortened V by 7 bases and J by 4 bases, and 16 bases separated the two germline ends.

The chain links TRBV2 to TRBJ1-5; a possible D gene is TRBD1 (6 bases). The V end was cut by 6 bases, the J end by 2 bases, with 17 bases between. The CDR3 length is 16 residues. Per germline, CDR1 SNHLY and CDR2 FYNNEI. This CDR3 is CASRTLRDKGNQPQHF. The CDR3 coding sequence is TGTGCCAGCAGGACACTTCGGGACAAGGGCAATCAGCCCCAGCATTTT.

The chain combines TRBV5-6 with TRBJ1-6; D uncertain. The germline V gene has CDR1 SGHDT and CDR2 YYEEEE. This CDR3 is 14 amino acids long. Trimming pared 3 bases from V and 3 bases from J, leaving 7 bases between. CDR3 DNA: TGTGCCAGCAGCTCCGGTGGCTATAATTCACCCCTCCACTTT. Its translation is CASSSGGYNSPLHF.

This clone was observed a handful of times. The chain's CDR3 is CASSPTGGRSPLHF. DNA of the CDR3: TGTGCCAGCAGCCCGACAGGGGGCCGTTCACCCCTCCACTTT. The rearrangement joins TRBV7-6 to TRBJ1-6; 10 bases match TRBD1. The CDR3 spans 14 residues. Unmatched junction bases numbered 4, after V lost 5 bases and J lost 9 bases. Germline V gene data show CDR1 as SGHVS and CDR2 as FNYEAQ.

The genes are TRBV7-2 and TRBJ2-1; 14 bases fit TRBD2. The CDR3 is 13 residues long. Germline CDR1 SGHTA, CDR2 FQGNSA. With V trimmed by 11 bases and J by 7 bases, 4 bases remained unmatched. DNA of the CDR3: TGTGCCGAAAGACTAGCGGGGGGGAATGAGCAGTTCTTC. Its protein is CAERLAGGNEQFF.

This clone turned up a few times. This rearrangement joins TRBV13 to TRBJ2-6, with unresolved D. Germline CDR1 PRHDT, CDR2 FYEKMQ (reference sequence). This CDR3 spans 16 amino acids. V was trimmed by 0 bases and J by 0 bases, leaving 6 bases between them. The CDR3: CASSLGPISGANVLTF. The CDR3 DNA reads as TGTGCCAGCAGCTTAGGGCCCATCTCTGGGGCCAACGTCCTGACTTTC.